This entry is about one T cell receptor (beta chain). The data originate from a study of CD8 T cells in Susac syndrome. Study-wide context: Active disease was present in roughly 6 of the sequenced Susac syndrome patients, and remission in roughly 8.

The V end lost 3 bases, the J end lost 7 bases, and 6 bases lay between the germline ends. The germline V gene has CDR1 MGHDK and CDR2 SYGVNS. The CDR3 extends over 11 amino acids. Random hexamers primed reverse transcription of about 0.45 to 1 ug RNA. Amplification of the TCR beta CDR3 was carried out by immunoSEQ multiplex PCR, which spanned a total of 54 Vbeta and 13 Jbeta segments. Each CDR3 protein gets one entry after TCRdb re-called the immunoSEQ multiplex PCR reads with MiXCR. The sample yields around 110,000 distinct CDR3 sequences, around 94% seen once. The authors carried out high-throughput sequencing of TCR beta. They applied it to CD8+ and CD4+ T cells obtained from blood. Bulk CD8+ and CD4+ cells came from magnetic negative isolation; CD8+ TEMRA by FACS.

The origin of this receptor is a human donor with Susac syndrome. The specimen was CD8+ T cells from PBMCs. The rearrangement uses TRBV25-1 and TRBJ1-1; no firm D call. CDR3 region: CASSDWGEAFF. The CDR3 DNA follows: TGTGCCAGCAGTGATTGGGGTGAAGCTTTCTTT.